These 8 T cell receptor beta chains were sequenced from one sample in a study of T cell repertoires in aging, cancer and after chemotherapy. TRB rearrangements spanning V, D and J were amplified using mixed TRB-A/B primers. MiXCR, applied by TCRdb to the multiplex PCR reads, yields one record per CDR3 protein. The sample lists some 2,700 distinct CDR3 sequences; 59% were seen once. Peripheral blood genomic DNA, not sorted cells or RNA, was the template. Sequencing was done on a sample of blood. The receptors derive from a human donor with a blood cancer.

This clonotype was seen just once. The V and J genes are TRBV11-1 and TRBJ1-2; tentatively, D is TRBD1 (5 bases). The V end was cut by 4 bases, the J end by 5 bases, with 14 bases between. This CDR3 has 14 amino acids. The germline V gene has CDR1 SGHAT and CDR2 FQDESV (reference sequence). CDR3 sequence reads: CASSSLGVGYGYTF. The CDR3 coding sequence is TGTGCCAGCAGCTCCTTGGGGGTGGGGTATGGCTACACCTTC.

The chain links TRBV7-2 to TRBJ2-1; D unclear. V lost 3 bases to trimming and J lost 8 bases, with 8 bases between them. CDR3 size: 12 residues. Germline CDR1 SGHTA, CDR2 FQGNSA. CDR3 protein: CASSLVIDEQFF. DNA of the CDR3: TGTGCCAGCAGCTTGGTTATCGATGAGCAGTTCTTC.

This clonotype was detected a few times. V usage is TRBV12-3 or TRBV12-4 and J usage is TRBJ1-1, with TRBD1 identical over 7 bases. The CDR3 loop spans 13 amino acids. With 6 bases clipped from V and 7 bases from J, the junction kept 8 bases outside the gene matches. This chain's CDR3 is CASSPDRVVEAFF. CDR3 nucleotides: TGTGCCAGCAGCCCAGACAGGGTAGTTGAAGCTTTCTTT.

This clonotype has just a few counts. The chain carries TRBV30 and TRBJ1-5, with D uncertain. Looked up from germline, CDR1 is GTSNPN and CDR2 is SVGIG (reference sequence). Trimming stripped 0 bases from V and 7 bases from J, with 13 bases between. There are 14 residues in the CDR3. CDR3 DNA: TGTGCCTGGAGTGTACAACCCGGGCCGCAGCCCCAGCATTTT. Translation: CAWSVQPGPQPQHF.

The V call is TRBV7-6, the J call TRBJ2-5; D unclear. In germline, CDR1 is SGHVS, CDR2 FNYEAQ. This CDR3 has 12 residues. V was pared by 5 bases and J by 10 bases, with 14 bases between. The CDR3 region has the DNA TGTGCCAGCAGCCAGGACCGGGCAAACCAGTACTTC. Its translation: CASSQDRANQYF.

The chain joins TRBV20-1 to TRBJ2-3; 13 bases map to TRBD2. Germline lookup yields CDR1 DFQATT and CDR2 SNEGSKA (reference sequence). The length of the CDR3 is 14 residues. V trimming: 6 bases; J trimming: 3 bases; junction bases outside the gene matches: 3. The CDR3 spells CSALGLAGTDTQYF. The DNA of the CDR3 is TGCAGTGCCCTGGGACTAGCGGGAACAGATACGCAGTATTTT.

CDR3 amino acids: CASSSSVDSPLHF. CDR3 coding DNA: TGTGCCAGCAGCAGCAGCGTTGATTCACCCCTCCACTTT. The chain has TRBV7-2 and TRBJ1-6; D is uncertain. V was trimmed by 5 bases and J by 8 bases, leaving 10 bases between them. The CDR3 is 13 amino acids. Per germline, CDR1 SGHTA and CDR2 FQGNSA.

This CDR3 is CSVGQVGYTEAFF. CDR3 coding DNA: TGCAGCGTTGGACAGGTAGGCTACACTGAAGCTTTCTTT. The J gene is TRBJ1-1, the V gene TRBV29-1; tentatively, D is TRBD1 (6 bases). The CDR3 is 13 amino acids. Looked up from germline, CDR1 is SQVTM and CDR2 is ANQGSEA. V was trimmed by 4 bases and J by 3 bases, leaving 12 bases between them.